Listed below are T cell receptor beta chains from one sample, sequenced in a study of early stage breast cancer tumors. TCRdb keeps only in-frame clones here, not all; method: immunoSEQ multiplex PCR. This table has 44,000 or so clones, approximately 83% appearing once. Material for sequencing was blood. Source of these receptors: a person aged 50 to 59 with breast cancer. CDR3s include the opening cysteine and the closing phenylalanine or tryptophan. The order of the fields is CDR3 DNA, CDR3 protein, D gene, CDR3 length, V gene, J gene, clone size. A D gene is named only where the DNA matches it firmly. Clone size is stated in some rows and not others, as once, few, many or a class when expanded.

TGTGCCAGCAGCAGGGTGGGAACTGAAGCTTTCTTT	CASSRVGTEAFF	.	12	TRBV6-1	TRBJ1-1	.
TGTGCCAGCAGCTTAGCGCGACAGGGAACGGCCACTGAAGCTTTCTTT	CASSLARQGTATEAFF	TRBD1	16	TRBV11-2	TRBJ1-1	.
TGCGCCAGCACGAGCCTAAGCGGGGGGGCCTCCGAGCAGTACTTC	CASTSLSGGASEQYF	TRBD2	15	TRBV5-1	TRBJ2-7	few
TGTGCCAGCAGCCTCCGGGAGCTCATGTCCCTCCACTTT	CASSLRELMSLHF	.	13	TRBV5-6	TRBJ1-6	.
TGTGCCACCAGCAGAGCCCAAGAGACCCAGTACTTC	CATSRAQETQYF	.	12	TRBV15	TRBJ2-5	.
TGTGCCAGCAGCATTGGACAGGGGTACCAAGAGACCCAGTACTTC	CASSIGQGYQETQYF	TRBD1	15	TRBV5-6	TRBJ2-5	.
TGTGCCTGGAGTGTGGGTGATACGCAGTATTTT	CAWSVGDTQYF	.	11	TRBV30	TRBJ2-3	once
TGTGCCAGCTCACCACCGGGACAGGCCCTCTACGAGCAGTACTTC	CASSPPGQALYEQYF	TRBD1	15	TRBV18	TRBJ2-7	once
TGTGCCAGCAGCTTAGTGGTAGGAGCAAAGACCCAGTACTTC	CASSLVVGAKTQYF	.	14	TRBV7-8	TRBJ2-5	.
TGTGCCAGCAGCTCTGCCAATAGGACAGGTACCCAGCAGTTCTTC	CASSSANRTGTQQFF	TRBD1	15	TRBV7-3	TRBJ2-1	.
TGCGCCAGCAGTGAGGGTGATTCACCCCTCCACTTT	CASSEGDSPLHF	.	12	TRBV10-2	TRBJ1-6	.
TGCGCCAGCAGTGACCAGGGACAAATGAACACTGAAGCTTTCTTT	CASSDQGQMNTEAFF	.	15	TRBV10-2	TRBJ1-1	.
TGTGCCAGCAGCCCTGGTGAGGGGGCAACCTACAATGAGCAGTTCTTC	CASSPGEGATYNEQFF	TRBD1	16	TRBV5-5	TRBJ2-1	.
TGTGCCAGCAGCTCGACAGGGGTGGAAAATGAGCAGTTCTTC	CASSSTGVENEQFF	TRBD1	14	TRBV11-3	TRBJ2-1	.
TGTGCCAGCAGCGTAGGGGGCTCCCGCTCCGGGGAGCTGTTTTTT	CASSVGGSRSGELFF	.	15	TRBV9	TRBJ2-2	.
TGTGCCAGTACCACAGGGAGCGGCTACACCTTC	CASTTGSGYTF	.	11	TRBV19	TRBJ1-2	few
TGTGCCAGTAGTCGGGACAACTCATATAGCAATCAGCCCCAGCATTTT	CASSRDNSYSNQPQHF	.	16	TRBV19	TRBJ1-5	.
TGTGCCAGCAGTACCGGGACAGGGAGCACTGAAGCTTTCTTT	CASSTGTGSTEAFF	TRBD1	14	TRBV7-2	TRBJ1-1	.
TGTGCCAGCTCTAGCGGGGGGAAAGTCACCGGGGAGCTGTTTTTT	CASSSGGKVTGELFF	TRBD2	15	TRBV7-9	TRBJ2-2	.
TGTGCCAGCAGTTACTCGACAGAGGGTGGTGGCGAGCAGTACTTC	CASSYSTEGGGEQYF	.	15	TRBV6-5	TRBJ2-7	once
TGTGCCAGCAGCGGGGACTCCGAGACCCAGTACTTC	CASSGDSETQYF	.	12	TRBV2	TRBJ2-5	.
TGTGCCAGCAGGAGGCAATCATATAAAAACATTCAGTACTTC	CASRRQSYKNIQYF	.	14	TRBV25-1	TRBJ2-4	.
TGTGCCTGGAATAGAGAACGGGTCCGGACAGGGAGTGAAAAACTGTTTTTT	CAWNRERVRTGSEKLFF	TRBD1	17	TRBV30	TRBJ1-4	.
TGTGCCAGCAGTTACTCGGCGTCTGGAGGGGGCACCATATATTTT	CASSYSASGGGTIYF	.	15	TRBV6-5	TRBJ1-3	.
TGTGCCAGCAGCTTAGTACCGGAGATCTACGAGCAGTACTTC	CASSLVPEIYEQYF	.	14	TRBV7-8	TRBJ2-7	.
TGTGCCACCTCCGACCATAATTCACCCCTCCACTTT	CATSDHNSPLHF	.	12	TRBV27	TRBJ1-6	.
TGTGCCAGCAGCTTAGCGCCCGGGGATACGCAGTATTTT	CASSLAPGDTQYF	.	13	TRBV7-9	TRBJ2-3	.
TGTGCCAGCAGCGTAGATGGGGGGCAAAAGTCCTACGAGCAGTACTTC	CASSVDGGQKSYEQYF	.	16	TRBV9	TRBJ2-7	once
TGTGCCATCAGTGAGCACAGGGGTGACGATCAGCCCCAGCATTTT	CAISEHRGDDQPQHF	TRBD1	15	TRBV10-3	TRBJ1-5	.
TGTGCCAGCAGAAGGCTAGCGGGGGGGACGATAAACACAGATACGCAGTATTTT	CASRRLAGGTINTDTQYF	TRBD2	18	TRBV27	TRBJ2-3	.
TGCGCCAGCAGCCAAAAAAGAGACTCCCAACCCCCCTACAATGAGCAGTTCTTC	CASSQKRDSQPPYNEQFF	.	18	TRBV4-3	TRBJ2-1	.
TGTGCCAGTAGTATAGGGCTGACCCCCTACGAGCAGTACTTC	CASSIGLTPYEQYF	.	14	TRBV19	TRBJ2-7	.
TGCGCCAGCAGTGAGGACAGGGGAAGTCGCCACACCTTC	CASSEDRGSRHTF	TRBD1	13	TRBV10-2	TRBJ1-2	.
TGTGCCAGTAGTGTGTTAGGGGGGACTGGGAATTCACCCCTCCACTTT	CASSVLGGTGNSPLHF	.	16	TRBV19	TRBJ1-6	.
TGTGCCAGCGCCGGTGGGGATGAGCAGTTCTTC	CASAGGDEQFF	.	11	TRBV28	TRBJ2-1	.
TGTGCCAGTAGTATCACACTAGCGGGGGCGAGGTACTTC	CASSITLAGARYF	TRBD2	13	TRBV19	TRBJ2-5	.
TGTGCCAGCAGCTTAGTTCCAGGGACAGGCTCCTACGAGCAGTACTTC	CASSLVPGTGSYEQYF	TRBD1	16	TRBV7-9	TRBJ2-7	.
TGTGCCAGCAGCACCACTAGCGGGGGGGGAGGTGAGCAGTTCTTC	CASSTTSGGGGEQFF	TRBD2	15	TRBV7-8	TRBJ2-1	.
TGTGCCAGCAGCGTGACAGGGGGCGCCGGTGGCTACACCTTC	CASSVTGGAGGYTF	TRBD1	14	TRBV9	TRBJ1-2	few
TGTGCCACCAGCAGATCTGGACAGGGCGATGGCTACACCTTC	CATSRSGQGDGYTF	TRBD1	14	TRBV15	TRBJ1-2	.
TGTGCCAGCAGTTACTCGACTTCGGACTCGGCTTACGAGCAGTACTTC	CASSYSTSDSAYEQYF	.	16	TRBV6-5	TRBJ2-7	.
TGCGCCAGCAGCTTGTTAGGGGACACTGAAGCTTTCTTT	CASSLLGDTEAFF	.	13	TRBV5-1	TRBJ1-1	.